Below, 18 T cell receptor beta chains from the same sample are listed, as sequenced in a study of T cells in Graves' hyperthyroidism and ophthalmopathy. TCR beta CDR3 regions were amplified from RNA. The TCR CDR3 was amplified in a first-round RT-PCR using the HTBI primer set. TCRdb passed the multiplex PCR reads through MiXCR, listing each CDR3 protein once. The table includes about 290,000 distinct CDR3 sequences, 10% to 15% detected once. The sample taken for sequencing was blood. The receptors shown here come from a woman in her thirties with Graves' hyperthyroidism that later progressed to Graves' ophthalmopathy.

This clonotype was seen ten or more times. The chain carries TRBV20-1 and TRBJ2-1; weak D call: TRBD1 (5 bases). This CDR3 has 12 residues. Trimming took off 4 bases at V and 5 bases at J, with 9 bases between the two ends. Germline V gene sequence: CDR1 DFQATT, CDR2 SNEGSKA (reference sequence). The CDR3 sequence is CSAMTANNEQFF. DNA for the CDR3: TGCAGTGCTATGACAGCCAACAATGAGCAGTTCTTC.

At least ten counts were recorded for this clonotype. This chain connects TRBV29-1 to TRBJ2-1; 11 nucleotides match TRBD1. Germline V gene data show CDR1 as SQVTM and CDR2 as ANQGSEA. V trimming: 4 bases; J trimming: 8 bases; junction bases outside the gene matches: 7. CDR3 length: 14 residues. Written as DNA, the CDR3 is TGCAGCGTTGGAGAGGACAGGGGGCTGGATGAGCAGTTCTTC. This sequence encodes CSVGEDRGLDEQFF.

This clonotype was observed a few times. The rearrangement uses TRBV19 and TRBJ1-1, with D unresolved. V shed 8 bases and J shed 4 bases, with 17 bases lying between them. The germline CDR1 and CDR2 sequences are LNHDA and SQIVND (reference sequence). The CDR3 totals 14 residues. This chain's CDR3 is CASAVEDEATEAFF. CDR3 nucleotide sequence: TGTGCCAGTGCTGTAGAGGATGAGGCCACTGAAGCTTTCTTT.

This clonotype was observed at least ten times. J is TRBJ2-7 and V is TRBV7-9, with TRBD1 matching 11 bases. Germline trimming cut 5 bases from V and 0 bases from J; bases unmatched to any gene: 3. The CDR3 contains 15 residues. CDR1 is SEHNR and CDR2 is FQNEAQ in the germline V gene (reference sequence). The DNA of the CDR3 is TGTGCCAGCAGCCAGGGACAGGGGGGCTCCTACGAGCAGTACTTC. Translated, it gives CASSQGQGGSYEQYF.

The rearrangement joins TRBV5-4 to TRBJ2-1; 14 positions agree with TRBD2. Germline CDR1 SGHNT, CDR2 YYREEE (reference sequence). V lost 0 bases, J lost 9 bases, and 14 bases stayed unmatched. There are 19 residues in the CDR3. CDR3 sequence (DNA): TGTGCCAGCAGCTTGGCCGGGACTAGCGGGAGTTGGTCCCAATCTGAGCAGTTCTTC. Its translation: CASSLAGTSGSWSQSEQFF.

This clonotype was seen many times. V and J are TRBV30 and TRBJ2-1; 7 bases fit TRBD2. CDR3 size: 15 residues. Per the germline V gene, CDR1 is GTSNPN and CDR2 is SVGIG (reference sequence). J gave up 2 bases and V 8 bases, and 12 bases lay outside the gene matches. CDR3 loop: CARYPPGGTYNEQFF. For the CDR3, the DNA is TGTGCCAGATACCCCCCGGGAGGAACCTACAATGAGCAGTTCTTC.

This clonotype has a count of ten or more. The chain carries TRBV20-1 and TRBJ2-3; D is perhaps TRBD2 (5 bases). Germline V gene sequence: CDR1 DFQATT, CDR2 SNEGSKA (reference sequence). There are 16 residues in the CDR3. V dropped 3 bases and J dropped 5 bases, with 21 bases sitting between them. CDR3 DNA: TGCAGTGCTAGGGAGGAGCGCTGGGCTATACTAGATACGCAGTATTTT. Amino acid sequence: CSAREERWAILDTQYF.

At least ten counts were recorded for this clonotype. This chain uses TRBV9 with TRBJ2-7; 8 bases match TRBD2. Trimming removed 2 bases from V and 0 bases from J; junction bases left unmatched: 4. Germline-derived CDR1 and CDR2 are SGDLS and YYNGEE. The CDR3 is made up of 15 amino acids. CDR3 coding DNA: TGTGCCAGCAGCGTGACGGGAGGGCCCTCCTACGAGCAGTACTTC. Translated: CASSVTGGPSYEQYF.

This clonotype was recorded a few times. J is TRBJ2-5 and V is TRBV14, with TRBD2 identical over 8 bases. The CDR3 runs to 14 residues. J was trimmed by 5 bases and V by 3 bases; bases with no gene match: 5. Germline V gene lookup returns CDR1 SGHDN and CDR2 FVKESK. This CDR3 is CASSQAGGVETQYF. Here the CDR3 DNA reads TGTGCCAGCAGCCAGGCGGGAGGAGTTGAGACCCAGTACTTC.

Turning to this clonotype: A much more abundant neighbour one base away suggests this may be a read error. V usage is TRBV10-3 and J usage is TRBJ1-5, with unresolved D. Per germline, CDR1 ENHRY and CDR2 SYGVKD. This CDR3 has 13 amino acids. CDR3 sequence reads: CAVSGDSNQPQHF. The CDR3 DNA reads TGTGCCGTCAGTGGGGATAGCAATCAGCCCCAGCATTTT.

The chain recombines TRBV5-1 with TRBJ2-7; D possibly corresponds to TRBD2 (5 bases). This CDR3 is 14 amino acids long. Germline CDR1 is SGHRS and CDR2 is YFSETQ. With 4 bases removed from V and 2 bases from J, the gap between germline ends came to 13 bases. CDR3 coding DNA: TGCGCCAGCAGCCCACGGGGATCCCCCTACGAGCAGTACTTC. Translation: CASSPRGSPYEQYF.

The CDR3 DNA reads TGTGCCAGCAGCTTAGGACGGGCCGTCACCGGGGAGCTGTTTTTT. Translated, it gives CASSLGRAVTGELFF. The rearrangement uses TRBV7-9 and TRBJ2-2; D is ambiguous. Germline assignment: CDR1 SEHNR and CDR2 FQNEAQ (reference sequence). The CDR3 runs to 15 residues. V was trimmed by 1 base and J by 4 bases, leaving 10 bases between them.

The table lists this clonotype with a few counts. This sequence joins TRBV19 and TRBJ2-5; TRBD1 matches 10 bases. The CDR3 has 15 residues. The trim removed 5 bases at V and 5 bases at J, leaving 8 bases unmatched. The germline CDR1 and CDR2 sequences are LNHDA and SQIVND (reference sequence). CDR3 amino acids: CASSLDRGQRETQYF. In DNA, the CDR3 is TGTGCCAGTAGTCTCGACAGGGGGCAAAGGGAGACCCAGTACTTC. Supplemented by reference TRBV19 and TRBJ2-5, the full variable domain reads DGGITQSPKYLFRKEGQNVTLSCEQNLNHDAMYWYRQDPGQGLRLIYYSQIVNDFQKGDIAEGYSVSREKKESFPLTVTSAQKNPTAFYLCASSLDRGQRETQYFGPGTRLLVL.

The genes are TRBV9 and TRBJ2-1; 11 nucleotides match TRBD2. CDR3 size: 15 residues. After removal of 2 bases from V and 3 bases from J, the junction contained 1 base not matched to a gene. Germline V gene lookup returns CDR1 SGDLS and CDR2 YYNGEE. CDR3: CASSVGLAVYNEQFF. The CDR3 nucleotides are TGTGCCAGCAGCGTGGGACTAGCGGTCTACAATGAGCAGTTCTTC. The complete variable domain, with remaining parts taken from reference TRBV9 and TRBJ2-1, reads DSGVTQTPKHLITATGQRVTLRCSPRSGDLSVYWYQQSLDQGLQFLIQYYNGEERAKGNILERFSAQQFPDLHSELNLSSLELGDSALYFCASSVGLAVYNEQFFGPGTRLTVL.

In its sample, this clonotype was seen a few times. The chain combines TRBV19 with TRBJ2-1; D gene unclear. Germline V gives CDR1 LNHDA, CDR2 SQIVND (reference sequence). This CDR3 comprises 14 residues. Between the trimmed V and J ends, which lost 0 bases and 3 bases, there was a span of 6 bases. The CDR3 reads CASSIEAGYNEQFF. The DNA of the CDR3 is TGTGCCAGTAGTATAGAGGCAGGCTACAATGAGCAGTTCTTC. Full variable domain (missing parts from reference TRBV19 and TRBJ2-1): DGGITQSPKYLFRKEGQNVTLSCEQNLNHDAMYWYRQDPGQGLRLIYYSQIVNDFQKGDIAEGYSVSREKKESFPLTVTSAQKNPTAFYLCASSIEAGYNEQFFGPGTRLTVL.

The sample holds a few counts of this clonotype. The chain carries TRBV9 and TRBJ2-3; D call uncertain. V shed 0 bases and J shed 0 bases, with 8 bases lying between them. CDR3 length equals 15 residues. Germline V CDR1 and CDR2: SGDLS, YYNGEE. The CDR3 loop reads CASSVDVTSTDTQYF. The CDR3 region has the DNA TGTGCCAGCAGCGTAGATGTGACTAGCACAGATACGCAGTATTTT.

The J gene is TRBJ1-1, the V gene TRBV5-4; D not certain. Germline-derived CDR1 and CDR2 are SGHNT and YYREEE (reference sequence). V was shortened by 0 bases and J by 4 bases, with 10 bases between the two germline ends. CDR3 length: 14 residues. The CDR3 sequence: CASSLEYEGTEAFF. The CDR3 bases are TGTGCCAGCAGCTTGGAGTATGAGGGCACTGAAGCTTTCTTT.

This clonotype appeared many times. The rearrangement links TRBV5-5 to TRBJ2-3, with 7 nucleotides matching TRBD2. With V trimmed by 5 bases and J by 7 bases, 10 bases remained unmatched. The CDR3 covers 14 residues. Germline loops: CDR1 SGHKS, CDR2 YYEKEE (reference sequence). The CDR3 coding sequence is TGTGCCAGCAGACTAGTGCGGGAGAGGTATACGCAGTATTTT. Translation: CASRLVRERYTQYF.